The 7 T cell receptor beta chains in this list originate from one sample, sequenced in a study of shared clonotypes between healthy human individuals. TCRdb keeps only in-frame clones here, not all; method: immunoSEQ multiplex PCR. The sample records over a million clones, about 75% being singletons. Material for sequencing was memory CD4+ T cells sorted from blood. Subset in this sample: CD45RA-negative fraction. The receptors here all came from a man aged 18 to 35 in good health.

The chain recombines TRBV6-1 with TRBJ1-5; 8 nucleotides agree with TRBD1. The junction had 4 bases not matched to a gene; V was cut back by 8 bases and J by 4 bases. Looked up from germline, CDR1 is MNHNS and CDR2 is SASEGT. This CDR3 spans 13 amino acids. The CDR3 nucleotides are TGTGCCAGCGTGGACAGGGCAAATCAGCCCCAGCATTTT. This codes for CASVDRANQPQHF.

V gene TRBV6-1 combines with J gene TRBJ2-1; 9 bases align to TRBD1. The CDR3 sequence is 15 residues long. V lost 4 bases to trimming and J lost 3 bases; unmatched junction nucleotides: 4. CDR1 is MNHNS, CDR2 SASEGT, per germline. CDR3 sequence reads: CASSAWTGDYNEQFF. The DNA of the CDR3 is TGTGCCAGCAGTGCTTGGACAGGGGACTACAATGAGCAGTTCTTC.

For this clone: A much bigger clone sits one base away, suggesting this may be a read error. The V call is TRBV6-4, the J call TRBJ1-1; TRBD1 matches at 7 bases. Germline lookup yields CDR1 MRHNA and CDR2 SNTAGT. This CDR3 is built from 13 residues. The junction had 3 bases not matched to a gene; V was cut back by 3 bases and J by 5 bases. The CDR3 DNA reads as TGTGCCAGCAGTGAACAGGGGAAAACTGAAGCTTTCTTT. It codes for CASSEQGKTEAFF.

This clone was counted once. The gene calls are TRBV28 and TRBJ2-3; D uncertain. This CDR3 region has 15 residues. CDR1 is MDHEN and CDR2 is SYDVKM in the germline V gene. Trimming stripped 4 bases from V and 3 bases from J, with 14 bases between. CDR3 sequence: CASSSARMRTDTQYF. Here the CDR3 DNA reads TGTGCCAGCAGTTCGGCCAGAATGAGGACAGATACGCAGTATTTT.

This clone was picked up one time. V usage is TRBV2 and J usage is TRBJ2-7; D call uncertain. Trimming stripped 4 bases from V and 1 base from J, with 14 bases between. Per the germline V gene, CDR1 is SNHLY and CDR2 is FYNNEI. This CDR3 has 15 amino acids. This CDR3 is CASSGLSLGSYEQYF. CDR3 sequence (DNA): TGTGCCAGCAGTGGACTGAGCTTGGGATCCTACGAGCAGTACTTC. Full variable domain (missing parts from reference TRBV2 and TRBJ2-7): EPEVTQTPSHQVTQMGQEVILRCVPISNHLYFYWYRQILGQKVEFLVSFYNNEISEKSEIFDDQFSVERPDGSNFTLKIRSTKLEDSAMYFCASSGLSLGSYEQYFGPGTRLTVT.

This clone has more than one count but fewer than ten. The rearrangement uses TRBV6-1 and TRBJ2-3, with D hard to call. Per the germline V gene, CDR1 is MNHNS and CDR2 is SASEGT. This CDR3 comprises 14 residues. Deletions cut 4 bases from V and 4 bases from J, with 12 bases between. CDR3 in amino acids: CASSAGLAADTQYF. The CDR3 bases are TGTGCCAGCAGTGCGGGCCTCGCGGCAGATACGCAGTATTTT.

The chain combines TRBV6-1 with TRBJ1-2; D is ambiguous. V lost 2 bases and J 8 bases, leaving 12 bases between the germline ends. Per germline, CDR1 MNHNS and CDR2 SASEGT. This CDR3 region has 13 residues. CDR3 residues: CASSELRTGGYTF. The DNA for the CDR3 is TGTGCCAGCAGTGAATTGCGGACCGGGGGCTACACCTTC.